The 27 T cell receptor beta chains below were found in one sample sequenced in a study of breast tumors, draining lymph nodes, adjacent tissues. TCRdb used MiXCR to reprocess the multiplex PCR reads, holding one entry per CDR3 protein. The sample holds 60,000 to 70,000 distinct CDR3 sequences, 57% seen once. Sequencing was done on a sample of breast tumor tissue. These receptors came from a female donor with breast cancer. Some clones in this sample may be carry-over from other donors' samples.

This chain uses TRBV15 with TRBJ1-5; D not resolved. V lost 0 bases and J lost 10, with 10 bases in between. CDR1 is LNHNV and CDR2 is YYDKDF in the germline V gene (reference sequence). This CDR3 has 13 residues. The CDR3 DNA is TGTGCCACCAGCAGAGATCCTGCAGAACCCCAGCATTTT. Encoded protein: CATSRDPAEPQHF.

The rearrangement uses TRBV3-1 and TRBJ2-5, with TRBD2 as a possible D gene (6 bases). Trimming took 0 bases from V and 5 from J, leaving 10 bases between them. The CDR3 length is 14 residues. Germline CDR1 is LGHDT and CDR2 is YNNKEL (reference sequence). The CDR3 DNA reads as TGTGCCAGCAGCCAAGATGGGGGGAGTGAGACCCAGTACTTC. It encodes CASSQDGGSETQYF.

This clonotype was seen more than once but under ten times. V usage is TRBV20-1 and J usage is TRBJ1-2, with D hard to call. V lost 6 bases, J lost 3 bases, and 14 bases lay in between. Germline V gene lookup returns CDR1 DFQATT and CDR2 SNEGSKA (reference sequence). The length of the CDR3 is 13 residues. The CDR3 DNA follows: TGCAGTGCCCCGGGATTCTCCGACTATGGCTACACCTTC. This translates into CSAPGFSDYGYTF.

This clonotype showed up many times. The V gene is TRBV6-6, the J gene TRBJ2-3; TRBD1 matches at 11 bases. V shed 4 bases and J 3 bases; nucleotides not matched to a gene: 3. This CDR3 region has 15 residues. Per germline, CDR1 MNHNY and CDR2 SVGAGI (reference sequence). The DNA of the CDR3 is TGTGCCAGCAGTTCCGGGACAGGGGGGACAGATACGCAGTATTTT. This codes for CASSSGTGGTDTQYF.

J is TRBJ2-7 and V is TRBV7-9, with D perhaps given as TRBD1 or TRBD2 (6 bases each). The CDR3 spans 17 residues. CDR1 and CDR2 from the germline V gene are SEHNR and FQNEAQ (reference sequence). V was pared by 1 base and J by 0 bases, with 16 bases between. CDR3 region: CASSLGGAGGSSYEQYF. The CDR3 nucleotides are TGTGCCAGCAGCTTAGGGGGGGCGGGTGGGTCCTCCTACGAGCAGTACTTC.

This clonotype was counted at least ten times. The rearrangement links TRBV7-6 to TRBJ2-7; D possibly corresponds to TRBD1 (6 bases). Germline V gene data show CDR1 as SGHVS and CDR2 as FNYEAQ. V lost 4 bases and J 2 bases, leaving 15 bases between the germline ends. This CDR3 is 15 amino acids long. The CDR3 loop is CASSYGPGTTYEQYF. In DNA, the CDR3 is TGTGCCAGCAGCTACGGTCCAGGGACAACCTACGAGCAGTACTTC.

V and J are TRBV20-1 and TRBJ1-1; 7 positions match TRBD1. This CDR3 region has 20 residues. Trimming removed 0 bases from V and 3 bases from J; junction bases left unmatched: 22. Germline V gives CDR1 DFQATT, CDR2 SNEGSKA (reference sequence). The CDR3 region is CSARDYALGFGTGADTEAFF. The CDR3 nucleotides are TGCAGTGCTAGAGATTACGCCCTGGGGTTCGGAACAGGGGCGGACACTGAAGCTTTCTTT.

The table lists this clonotype with many counts. This sequence joins TRBV2 and TRBJ1-2; TRBD1 agrees at 7 bases. The CDR3 is 13 amino acids. V lost 5 bases, J lost 7 bases, and 7 bases stayed unmatched. Germline CDR1 reads SNHLY; CDR2 reads FYNNEI. Here the CDR3 DNA reads TGTGCCAGCAGTAAAGACAGGGAGGCTGGCTACACCTTC. This gives the protein CASSKDREAGYTF.

This clonotype was counted a single time. The V gene is TRBV19, the J gene TRBJ2-7, with D possibly being TRBD1 (5 bases). There are 13 residues in the CDR3. The V gene lost 5 bases and the J gene lost 2 bases, with 10 bases spanning the gap. CDR1 is LNHDA and CDR2 is SQIVND in the germline V gene (reference sequence). CDR3 residues: CASSAGQPYEQYF. Written as DNA, the CDR3 is TGTGCCAGTAGTGCTGGACAACCCTACGAGCAGTACTTC.

The table lists this clonotype with many counts. The rearrangement joins TRBV20-1 to TRBJ1-2, with TRBD1 identical over 10 bases. The CDR3 contains 13 residues. Germline CDR1 and CDR2: DFQATT and SNEGSKA (reference sequence). V lost 8 bases and J lost 2; bases outside the gene matches: 5. The CDR3 reads CSTTGGSNYGYTF. CDR3 coding DNA: TGCAGTACGACAGGGGGCTCGAACTATGGCTACACCTTC.

This clonotype came up many times. V and J are TRBV30 and TRBJ1-5; D is undetermined. CDR1 GTSNPN and CDR2 SVGIG come from the germline V gene (reference sequence). This CDR3 contains 14 residues. V was pared by 0 bases and J by 1 base, with 7 bases between. The CDR3 DNA is TGTGCCTGGAGTGTGGACGGCAGCAATCAGCCCCAGCATTTT. As protein: CAWSVDGSNQPQHF.

Concerning this clonotype itself: This clone may be a read error of a much larger clone one base away. The chain combines TRBV5-1 with TRBJ2-5; TRBD1 agrees at 7 bases. Per germline, CDR1 SGHRS and CDR2 YFSETQ. The ends lost 7 bases at V and 1 base at J; junction bases unmatched: 10. This CDR3 is built from 15 residues. The CDR3 here is CASGPGTDSQETQYF. CDR3 nucleotide sequence: TGCGCCAGCGGCCCTGGGACAGATTCCCAAGAGACCCAGTACTTC.

With respect to this clonotype: The junction differs from germline at one of its ends, possibly a read error. J is TRBJ2-2 and V is TRBV20-1; 11 nucleotides match TRBD2. Germline V gene lookup returns CDR1 DFQATT and CDR2 SNEGSKA (reference sequence). CDR3 length: 18 residues. The CDR3 region has the DNA TGCAGCGCTAGAGATACTAGCGGGGGCGCTACGAACACCAGGGAGCTGTTTTTT. Protein product: CSARDTSGGATNTRELFF.

Details on this clonotype: Given the absence of the conserved phenylalanine or tryptophan at the CDR3 end, a read error is likely. It is unclear where the CDR3 begins or ends on the DNA, so no DNA is shown, and the CDR3 is as TCRdb lists it. The rearrangement joins TRBV7-2 to TRBJ2-2; TRBD1, the table's D call, lacks a check against the DNA. Germline CDR1 is SGHTA and CDR2 is FQGNSA. The CDR3 spans 13 amino acids, including both terminal residues. The CDR3 loop reads CASSLQGTGELSS.

Ten or more counts support this clonotype. The chain combines TRBV11-2 with TRBJ1-2; no definite D call. The germline V gene encodes CDR1 SGHAT and CDR2 FQNNGV. The CDR3 is 16 residues long. V was shortened by 4 bases and J by 6 bases, with 21 bases between the two germline ends. CDR3 in DNA: TGTGCCAGCAGCTCCAACTTAGTCCCTTCCTGGAATGGCTACACCTTC. Encoded protein: CASSSNLVPSWNGYTF.

This chain connects TRBV5-5 to TRBJ1-4; 11 nucleotides align to TRBD1. The CDR3 length is 19 residues. J gave up 7 bases and V 4 bases, and 18 bases lay outside the gene matches. Germline lookup yields CDR1 SGHKS and CDR2 YYEKEE (reference sequence). CDR3 DNA: TGTGCCAGCAGCCCTTGGTATCGGACAGGGGGCGCGAAGGGTGAAAAACTGTTTTTT. This codes for CASSPWYRTGGAKGEKLFF.

The genes are TRBV6-6 and TRBJ1-6; 8 nucleotides line up with TRBD1. CDR1 MNHNY and CDR2 SVGAGI come from the germline V gene (reference sequence). This CDR3 is 14 amino acids long. The V gene end was trimmed by 7 bases and the J gene end by 7 bases; junction bases not matched to a gene: 6. The CDR3 nucleotides read TGTGCCAGCAATCTCGGACAGGGAAATTCACCCCTCCACTTT. Translation gives CASNLGQGNSPLHF.

The V call is TRBV7-6, the J call TRBJ1-2, with 12 bases matching TRBD1. After removal of 4 bases from V and 8 bases from J, the junction contained 5 bases not matched to a gene. Per the germline V gene, CDR1 is SGHVS and CDR2 is FNYEAQ. This CDR3 has 14 amino acids. The CDR3 spells CASSSMGQGAGYTF. The CDR3, as DNA: TGTGCCAGCAGCTCGATGGGACAGGGGGCAGGCTACACCTTC.

V is TRBV10-3 and J is TRBJ2-3; no firm D call. Trimming left V 3 bases short and J 4 bases short, with 8 bases between. This CDR3 has 13 residues. Germline V gene lookup returns CDR1 ENHRY and CDR2 SYGVKD. This CDR3 reads CAISESAPDTQYF. CDR3 sequence (DNA): TGTGCCATCAGTGAATCGGCTCCAGATACGCAGTATTTT.

The table lists this clonotype with many counts. This chain links TRBV20-1 with TRBJ2-3; D is unresolved. Germline V gene lookup returns CDR1 DFQATT and CDR2 SNEGSKA (reference sequence). The CDR3 sequence is 13 residues long. The germline V and J ends were trimmed by 4 bases and 1 base, with 9 bases remaining between them. Written as DNA, the CDR3 is TGCAGTGCTATGCGGTCCGGCACAGATACGCAGTATTTT. Its translation: CSAMRSGTDTQYF.

In the case of this clonotype: Just one base apart from a much larger clone, this may be a read error. The V call is TRBV9, the J call TRBJ1-1; D remains ambiguous. The CDR3 extends over 14 amino acids. CDR1 SGDLS and CDR2 YYNGEE come from the germline V gene. The CDR3 region has the DNA TGTGCCAGCAGCCCCCGGACGGGGAACACTGGAGCTTTCTTT. Its protein product is CASSPRTGNTGAFF.

The table lists this clonotype with many counts. The V and J genes are TRBV15 and TRBJ2-5; D remains ambiguous. Between the trimmed V and J ends, which lost 1 base and 4 bases, there was a span of 13 bases. The CDR3 extends over 15 amino acids. From germline, CDR1 is LNHNV and CDR2 YYDKDF (reference sequence). CDR3 DNA sequence: TGTGCCACCAGCAGAGTGGTTAGCTCAGTAGAGACCCAGTACTTC. Its protein product is CATSRVVSSVETQYF.

The rearrangement links TRBV24-1 to TRBJ1-5, with 9 bases that match TRBD1. The ends lost 9 bases at V and 5 bases at J; junction bases unmatched: 7. The CDR3 is made up of 14 amino acids. Germline V gene data show CDR1 as KGHDR and CDR2 as SFDVKD. CDR3 nucleotide sequence: TGTGCCACCGCATCCGGGACAGGGTATCAGCCCCAGCATTTT. Translated: CATASGTGYQPQHF.

This clonotype was observed at least ten times. V and J are TRBV6-2 or TRBV6-3 and TRBJ2-5; TRBD2 matches 8 bases. The CDR3 contains 17 residues. Germline-derived CDR1 and CDR2 are MNHEY and SVGEGT. The trim removed 5 bases at V and 1 base at J, leaving 12 bases unmatched. The CDR3 loop is CASSRSGSLRVQETQYF. CDR3 in DNA: TGTGCCAGCAGTAGGAGCGGGAGTCTCAGGGTCCAAGAGACCCAGTACTTC.

This clonotype was recorded many times. The chain joins TRBV4-2 to TRBJ2-3; 7 bases match TRBD2. CDR1 is LGHNA, CDR2 YNFKEQ, per germline. The CDR3 runs to 16 residues. Unmatched junction bases numbered 11, after V lost 6 bases and J lost 2 bases. The CDR3 loop reads CASSSPAGTFTDTQYF. The CDR3 DNA sequence: TGTGCCAGCAGTTCCCCAGCGGGAACCTTCACAGATACGCAGTATTTT.

In its sample, this clonotype was seen many times. The chain combines TRBV2 with TRBJ2-7; D is unclear. The V and J ends lost 4 bases and 1 base respectively, with 14 bases between them. The germline V gene has CDR1 SNHLY and CDR2 FYNNEI. The CDR3 has 15 amino acids. The CDR3 region has the DNA TGTGCCAGCAGTGTAGAGGTCCCTGTTTCCTACGAGCAGTACTTC. The encoded protein is CASSVEVPVSYEQYF.

Comment on this clonotype: One end of the junction fails to match germline, which may point to a read error. CDR3 protein: CVTSRDLRNYNEQFF. The CDR3 DNA is TGTGTCACCAGCAGAGATTTGCGGAACTACAATGAGCAGTTCTTC. The chain carries TRBV15 and TRBJ2-1; D is uncertain. CDR1 and CDR2 (germline): LNHNV, YYDKDF (reference sequence). This CDR3 has 15 amino acids.